The 15 T cell receptor beta chains reported below all come from one sample, sequenced in a study of cytomegalovirus exposure and HLA in healthy donors. This PCR relied on a set of 60 Vbeta primers and 13 Jbeta primers. Only in-frame clones appear in the TCRdb table, and some are missing; sequencing was by immunoSEQ multiplex PCR. This table holds over 80,000 clones, roughly three quarters found once. What was sequenced was PBMCs. Receptors were obtained from a man in his forties in good health and CMV-seronegative.

The chain is built from TRBV19 and TRBJ1-1; tentative D call: TRBD1 (5 bases). V shed 5 bases and J shed 2 bases, with 15 bases lying between them. Germline CDR1 and CDR2: LNHDA and SQIVND (reference sequence). The CDR3 contains 15 residues. Here the CDR3 DNA reads TGTGCCAGTAGTCCCTCCCCGGGGGGAAACACTGAAGCTTTCTTT. It translates to CASSPSPGGNTEAFF. The entire variable domain, with the rest obtained from reference TRBV19 and TRBJ1-1, is as follows: DGGITQSPKYLFRKEGQNVTLSCEQNLNHDAMYWYRQDPGQGLRLIYYSQIVNDFQKGDIAEGYSVSREKKESFPLTVTSAQKNPTAFYLCASSPSPGGNTEAFFGQGTRLTVV.

Only a few counts were recorded for this clone. The chain recombines TRBV23-1 with TRBJ2-2; tentatively, D is TRBD1 (6 bases). TRBV23-1 is annotated as an ORF whose role is uncertain. Trimming took off 0 bases at V and 2 bases at J, with 16 bases between the two ends. This CDR3 region has 18 residues. This CDR3 is CASSQSCAGTTNTGELFF. The CDR3 nucleotides read TGCGCCAGCAGTCAATCGTGCGCCGGGACAACTAACACCGGGGAGCTGTTTTTT.

DNA of the CDR3: TGTGCCAGCAGCCCGCAGACAGGGCGCGAGCAGTACTTC. Residues: CASSPQTGREQYF. The chain recombines TRBV5-5 with TRBJ2-7; 7 bases map to TRBD1. CDR1 and CDR2 (germline): SGHKS, YYEKEE (reference sequence). The CDR3 has 13 residues. V shed 4 bases and J 6 bases; nucleotides not matched to a gene: 7.

The table lists this clone with a few counts. The V and J genes are TRBV5-1 and TRBJ1-1; 7 positions agree with TRBD1. Trimming removed 6 bases from V and 1 base from J; junction bases left unmatched: 3. The germline CDR1 and CDR2 sequences are SGHRS and YFSETQ. The CDR3 length is 13 residues. For the CDR3, the DNA is TGCGCCAGCACGGGACAGTGGAACACTGAAGCTTTCTTT. Translated, it gives CASTGQWNTEAFF.

V gene TRBV7-9 combines with J gene TRBJ1-2; TRBD1 matches 7 bases. CDR1 and CDR2 from the germline V gene are SEHNR and FQNEAQ (reference sequence). The CDR3 sequence is 19 residues long. V shed 3 bases and J 6 bases; nucleotides not matched to a gene: 22. CDR3 loop: CASSFGSGQSPPWSNGYTF. CDR3 nucleotide sequence: TGTGCCAGCAGCTTTGGCTCGGGACAGAGTCCCCCTTGGTCGAATGGCTACACCTTC.

The chain joins TRBV6-5 to TRBJ1-1; D unclear. V lost 0 bases to trimming and J lost 5 bases, with 10 bases between them. Germline V gives CDR1 MNHEY, CDR2 SVGAGI. The CDR3 loop spans 14 amino acids. Here the CDR3 DNA reads TGTGCCAGCAGTTACTCGAAGGACTTTACTGAAGCTTTCTTT. Its translation is CASSYSKDFTEAFF.

This clone was counted only a few times. The J gene is TRBJ1-1, the V gene TRBV29-1; no clear D. Germline loops: CDR1 SQVTM, CDR2 ANQGSEA. CDR3 length: 11 amino acids. The V end was cut by 3 bases, the J end by 1 base, with 3 bases between. The CDR3 loop reads CSVDRNTEAFF. As DNA, the CDR3 is TGCAGCGTTGACAGGAACACTGAAGCTTTCTTT. Combining the CDR3 with reference TRBV29-1 and TRBJ1-1 gives the whole variable domain SAVISQKPSRDICQRGTSLTIQCQVDSQVTMMFWYRQQPGQSLTLIATANQGSEATYESGFVIDKFPISRPNLTFSTLTVSNMSPEDSSIYLCSVDRNTEAFFGQGTRLTVV.

The gene calls are TRBV7-9 and TRBJ1-1; D may be TRBD1 (6 bases). Germline V gene lookup returns CDR1 SEHNR and CDR2 FQNEAQ (reference sequence). The V and J ends lost 3 bases and 4 bases respectively, with 12 bases between them. CDR3 length: 14 residues. The CDR3 protein is CASSLGGTSTEAFF. CDR3 nucleotide sequence: TGTGCCAGCAGCTTGGGGGGGACATCCACTGAAGCTTTCTTT.

The chain carries TRBV9 and TRBJ2-1; D may be TRBD1 (6 bases). Germline CDR1 SGDLS, CDR2 YYNGEE. The CDR3 has 16 amino acids. V was clipped by 4 bases and J by 6 bases, with 20 bases between them. CDR3 in amino acids: CASSPRDTLRGNEQFF. The CDR3 DNA follows: TGTGCCAGCAGCCCTCGGGACACCCTCAGGGGCAATGAGCAGTTCTTC. Based on the CDR3 plus reference TRBV9 and TRBJ2-1, the full variable domain is DSGVTQTPKHLITATGQRVTLRCSPRSGDLSVYWYQQSLDQGLQFLIQYYNGEERAKGNILERFSAQQFPDLHSELNLSSLELGDSALYFCASSPRDTLRGNEQFFGPGTRLTVL.

This clone was seen more than once but under ten times. V is TRBV11-3 and J is TRBJ1-2, with no clear D. Germline lookup yields CDR1 SGHNT and CDR2 YENEEA. Deletions cut 5 bases from V and 4 bases from J, with 14 bases between. The CDR3 loop spans 14 amino acids. CDR3 bases: TGTGCCAGCAGCCCCACCCCTGGCGGCTATGGCTACACCTTC. It encodes CASSPTPGGYGYTF.

V usage is TRBV5-1 and J usage is TRBJ1-2; D might be TRBD1 (6 bases). With 4 bases removed from V and 7 bases from J, the gap between germline ends came to 17 bases. Germline V gives CDR1 SGHRS, CDR2 YFSETQ. This CDR3 is built from 14 residues. DNA for the CDR3: TGCGCCAGCAGCCCCCGCGGGGGGCACATTGGCTACACCTTC. Translated, it gives CASSPRGGHIGYTF. Variable domain in full (rest from reference TRBV5-1 and TRBJ1-2): KAGVTQTPRYLIKTRGQQVTLSCSPISGHRSVSWYQQTPGQGLQFLFEYFSETQRNKGNFPGRFSGRQFSNSRSEMNVSTLELGDSALYLCASSPRGGHIGYTFGSGTRLTVV.

This chain links TRBV6-5 with TRBJ1-1; D unclear. V gave up 11 bases and J gave up 1 base, with 11 bases separating them. This CDR3 contains 12 residues. From germline, CDR1 is MNHEY and CDR2 SVGAGI. CDR3 coding DNA: TGTGCCTCCTTCACACCGAACACTGAAGCTTTCTTT. It encodes CASFTPNTEAFF.

Only a few counts were recorded for this clone. The chain links TRBV7-3 to TRBJ2-1, with 9 bases matching TRBD1. CDR3 length: 15 residues. Looked up from germline, CDR1 is SGHTA and CDR2 is FQGTGA. V lost 4 bases to trimming and J lost 4 bases; unmatched junction nucleotides: 5. The CDR3 nucleotides are TGTGCCAGCAGCTCGGACAGGGGATTTTACAATGAGCAGTTCTTC. It codes for CASSSDRGFYNEQFF.

As regards this clone: The junction does not match germline at one end; this may be a read error. The chain carries TRBV4-3 and TRBJ2-5; D gene ambiguous. The tail of the sequence fits TRBJ2-7 better, so the J call may be wrong. The CDR3 loop spans 15 amino acids. Germline V gives CDR1 LGHNA, CDR2 YSLEER. The CDR3 DNA reads TGCGCCAGCAGCCAAGAGCGGCAACCCTCCCACGAGCAGTACTTC. It is translated as CASSQERQPSHEQYF.

This clone has more than one count but fewer than ten. The gene calls are TRBV9 and TRBJ2-7; D uncertain. Per germline, CDR1 SGDLS and CDR2 YYNGEE. This CDR3 is built from 13 residues. V lost 4 bases and J lost 5, with 13 bases in between. DNA of the CDR3: TGTGCCAGCAGCCCCCGAGGTAGAGACGAGCAGTACTTC. This codes for CASSPRGRDEQYF.